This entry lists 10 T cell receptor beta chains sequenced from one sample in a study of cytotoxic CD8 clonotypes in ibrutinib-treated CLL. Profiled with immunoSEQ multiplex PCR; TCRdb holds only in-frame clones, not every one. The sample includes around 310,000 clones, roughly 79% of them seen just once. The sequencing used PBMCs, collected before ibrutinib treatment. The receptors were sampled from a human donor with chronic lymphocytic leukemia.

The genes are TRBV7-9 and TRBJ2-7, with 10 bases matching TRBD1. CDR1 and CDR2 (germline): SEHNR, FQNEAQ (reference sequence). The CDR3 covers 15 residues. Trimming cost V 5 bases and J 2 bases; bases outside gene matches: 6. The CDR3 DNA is TGTGCCAGCAGCCTACGACAGGGGGCAGCCTACGAGCAGTACTTC. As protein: CASSLRQGAAYEQYF.

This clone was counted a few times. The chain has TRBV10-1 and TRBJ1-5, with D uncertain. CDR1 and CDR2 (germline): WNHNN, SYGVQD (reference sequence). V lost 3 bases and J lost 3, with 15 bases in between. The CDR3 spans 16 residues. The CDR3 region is CASSEKNRALNQPQHF. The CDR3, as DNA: TGCGCCAGCAGTGAAAAGAACCGGGCCCTCAATCAGCCCCAGCATTTT.

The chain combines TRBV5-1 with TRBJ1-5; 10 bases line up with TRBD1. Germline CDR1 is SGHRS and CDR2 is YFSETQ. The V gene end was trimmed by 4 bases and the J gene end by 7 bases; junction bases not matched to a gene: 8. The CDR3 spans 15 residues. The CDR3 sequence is CASSPQGDRGQPQHF. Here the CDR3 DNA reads TGCGCCAGCAGCCCCCAAGGGGACAGGGGACAGCCCCAGCATTTT.

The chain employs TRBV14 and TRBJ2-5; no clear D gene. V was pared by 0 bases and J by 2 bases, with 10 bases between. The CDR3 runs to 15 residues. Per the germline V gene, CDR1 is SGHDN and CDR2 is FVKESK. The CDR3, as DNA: TGTGCCAGCAGCCAAGAGAGAATTAAGCAAGAGACCCAGTACTTC. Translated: CASSQERIKQETQYF.

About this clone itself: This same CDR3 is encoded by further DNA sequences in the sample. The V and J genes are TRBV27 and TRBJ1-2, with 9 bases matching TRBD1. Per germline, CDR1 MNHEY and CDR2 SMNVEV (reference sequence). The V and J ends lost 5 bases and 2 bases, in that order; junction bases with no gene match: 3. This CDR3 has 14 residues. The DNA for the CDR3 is TGTGCCAGCAGTAGTGGGACAGGGAACTATGGCTACACCTTC. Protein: CASSSGTGNYGYTF.

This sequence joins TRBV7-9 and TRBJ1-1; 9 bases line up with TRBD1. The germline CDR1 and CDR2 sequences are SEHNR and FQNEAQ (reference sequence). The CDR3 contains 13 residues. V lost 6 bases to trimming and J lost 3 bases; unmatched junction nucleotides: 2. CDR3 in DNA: TGTGCCAGCAGGCGGGACAGGGACACTGAAGCTTTCTTT. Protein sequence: CASRRDRDTEAFF.

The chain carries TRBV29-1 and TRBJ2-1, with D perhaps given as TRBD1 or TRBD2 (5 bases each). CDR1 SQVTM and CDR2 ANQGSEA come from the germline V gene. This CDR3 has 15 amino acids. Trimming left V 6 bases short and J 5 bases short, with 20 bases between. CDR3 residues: CSVEKTGTSNNEQFF. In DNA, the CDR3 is TGCAGCGTGGAAAAAACCGGGACCAGCAACAATGAGCAGTTCTTC.

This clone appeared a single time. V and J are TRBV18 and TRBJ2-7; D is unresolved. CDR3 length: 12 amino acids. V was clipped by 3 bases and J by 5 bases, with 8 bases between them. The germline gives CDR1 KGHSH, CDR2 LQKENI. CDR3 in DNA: TGTGCCAGCTCACCCGTGGGTCACGAGCAGTACTTC. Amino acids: CASSPVGHEQYF.

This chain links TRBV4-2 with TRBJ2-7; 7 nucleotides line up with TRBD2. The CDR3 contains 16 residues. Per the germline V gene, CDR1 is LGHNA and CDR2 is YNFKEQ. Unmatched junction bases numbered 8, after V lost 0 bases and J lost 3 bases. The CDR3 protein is CASSQEGGTISYEQYF. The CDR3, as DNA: TGTGCCAGCAGCCAAGAAGGCGGGACTATAAGCTACGAGCAGTACTTC.

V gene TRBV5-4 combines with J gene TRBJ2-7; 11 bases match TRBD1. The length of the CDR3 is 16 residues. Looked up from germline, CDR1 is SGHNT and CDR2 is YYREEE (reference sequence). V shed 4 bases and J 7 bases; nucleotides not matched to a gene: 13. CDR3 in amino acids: CASSPPDRGPLSEQYF. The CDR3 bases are TGTGCCAGCAGCCCACCGGACAGGGGGCCTTTGAGTGAGCAGTACTTC.